Below, 15 T cell receptor beta chains from the same sample are listed, as sequenced in a study of shared clonotypes between healthy human individuals. Repertoires were generated with immunoSEQ multiplex PCR, while TCRdb's copy carries only in-frame clones and drops some. The sample yields 1,400,000 or so clones, just under 99% seen once. The specimen was naive CD4+ T cells sorted from blood. Sample subset: CD45RA+ positively selected. All receptors come from a man younger than 45 in good health.

V is TRBV11-2 and J is TRBJ2-7, with TRBD1 matching over 9 bases. Per the germline V gene, CDR1 is SGHAT and CDR2 is FQNNGV. V was clipped by 6 bases and J by 0 bases; unmatched bases: 9. The CDR3 has 16 residues. The CDR3 protein is CASRDPGTGLSYEQYF. The CDR3 DNA sequence: TGTGCCAGCAGAGACCCGGGGACAGGGCTCTCCTACGAGCAGTACTTC. Based on the CDR3 plus reference TRBV11-2 and TRBJ2-7, the full variable domain is EAGVAQSPRYKIIEKRQSVAFWCNPISGHATLYWYQQILGQGPKLLIQFQNNGVVDDSQLPKDRFSAERLKGVDSTLKIQPAKLEDSAVYLCASRDPGTGLSYEQYFGPGTRLTVT.

This chain links TRBV29-1 with TRBJ2-1; D might be TRBD1 or TRBD2, each matching 5 bases. The V gene lost 4 bases and the J gene lost 2 bases, with 15 bases spanning the gap. The CDR3 spans 15 residues. Germline V gene lookup returns CDR1 SQVTM and CDR2 ANQGSEA. CDR3 sequence reads: CSVVGEMGTYNEQFF. The CDR3 DNA reads as TGCAGCGTTGTGGGGGAGATGGGAACCTACAATGAGCAGTTCTTC.

This chain connects TRBV7-8 to TRBJ1-2; a weak D match, TRBD1 (6 bases). Germline loops: CDR1 SGHVS, CDR2 FQNEAQ. V lost 1 base to trimming and J lost 4 bases, with 13 bases between them. The CDR3 is 15 amino acids. DNA for the CDR3: TGTGCCAGCAGCTTAGTCGGGGACATATCCTATGGCTACACCTTC. Protein sequence: CASSLVGDISYGYTF.

The chain couples TRBV7-9 to TRBJ2-1; 8 bases are shared with TRBD2. CDR1 and CDR2 from the germline V gene are SEHNR and FQNEAQ (reference sequence). V dropped 6 bases and J dropped 7; count of bases not matched to a gene: 11. The CDR3 extends over 15 amino acids. The CDR3 coding sequence is TGTGCCAGCAGTCTTATAGCGGGAAGCGAAAATGAGCAGTTCTTC. Translated, it gives CASSLIAGSENEQFF.

This CDR3 is CASSLKALGHNEQFF. The CDR3 nucleotides are TGTGCCAGCAGCTTAAAGGCACTGGGGCACAATGAGCAGTTCTTC. The chain has TRBV7-2 and TRBJ2-1; D may be TRBD1 (5 bases). Germline values: CDR1 SGHTA, CDR2 FQGNSA. The CDR3 is 15 amino acids. V was clipped by 2 bases and J by 5 bases, with 13 bases between them.

The chain links TRBV7-3 to TRBJ2-1; the match to TRBD1 covers 10 bases. The J segment lost 4 bases and the V segment lost 6 bases, leaving 9 bases of the junction unmatched. Germline V CDR1 and CDR2: SGHTA, FQGTGA. The CDR3 sequence is 16 residues long. The CDR3 is CASRQIGTGDYNEQFF. The CDR3 DNA reads as TGTGCCAGCAGGCAAATCGGGACAGGGGATTACAATGAGCAGTTCTTC.

The rearrangement uses TRBV27 and TRBJ1-5; D perhaps matches TRBD1 (5 bases). Per germline, CDR1 MNHEY and CDR2 SMNVEV (reference sequence). The V end was cut by 5 bases, the J end by 10 bases, with 18 bases between. This CDR3 comprises 14 residues. The CDR3: CASSPQAAISPQHF. Written as DNA, the CDR3 is TGTGCCAGCAGTCCACAGGCCGCAATCAGCCCCCAGCATTTT.

The chain recombines TRBV27 with TRBJ2-6; D unclear. Germline lookup yields CDR1 MNHEY and CDR2 SMNVEV (reference sequence). The CDR3 is made up of 13 amino acids. Trimming shortened V by 3 bases and J by 4 bases, and 4 bases separated the two germline ends. The CDR3 protein is CASSLFGANVLTF. CDR3 bases: TGTGCCAGCAGTTTGTTCGGGGCCAACGTCCTGACTTTC.

This clone came up once. V usage is TRBV9 and J usage is TRBJ2-1, with 9 bases lining up with TRBD2. Germline values: CDR1 SGDLS, CDR2 YYNGEE. The CDR3 runs to 15 residues. V was pared by 0 bases and J by 8 bases, with 6 bases of the junction left unmatched. For the CDR3, the DNA is TGTGCCAGCAGCGTAGGGGCTAGCGGGAATCATGAGCAGTTCTTC. Translation gives CASSVGASGNHEQFF.

Comment on this clone: Other DNA sequences in this sample translate to the same CDR3. The rearrangement joins TRBV6-5 to TRBJ2-7, with D tentatively TRBD1 (5 bases). The CDR3 is 12 amino acids. Trimming left V 5 bases short and J 4 bases short, with 9 bases between. Germline loops: CDR1 MNHEY, CDR2 SVGAGI. CDR3 protein: CASSPQGYEQYF. The CDR3 coding sequence is TGTGCCAGCAGTCCCCAGGGTTACGAGCAGTACTTC.

The V gene is TRBV19, the J gene TRBJ2-3; tentatively, D is TRBD2 (5 bases). The germline V and J ends were trimmed by 6 bases and 6 bases, with 13 bases remaining between them. There are 13 residues in the CDR3. Germline lookup yields CDR1 LNHDA and CDR2 SQIVND (reference sequence). The CDR3 here is CASRRSAGDTQYF. The CDR3 DNA is TGTGCCAGTAGGAGATCGGCGGGTGATACGCAGTATTTT.

This clone has only one observation. CDR3 protein: CASSFGGRREKLFF. For the CDR3, the DNA is TGTGCCAGCAGCTTCGGGGGGCGAAGGGAAAAACTGTTTTTT. The chain has TRBV11-2 and TRBJ1-4, with a possible D match to TRBD1 (6 bases). From germline, CDR1 is SGHAT and CDR2 FQNNGV. The CDR3 sequence is 14 residues long. V was pared by 3 bases and J by 8 bases, with 13 bases between. The complete variable domain, with remaining parts taken from reference TRBV11-2 and TRBJ1-4, reads EAGVAQSPRYKIIEKRQSVAFWCNPISGHATLYWYQQILGQGPKLLIQFQNNGVVDDSQLPKDRFSAERLKGVDSTLKIQPAKLEDSAVYLCASSFGGRREKLFFGSGTQLSVL.

CDR3 nucleotides: TGTGCCAGCAGCACAGGGGGAACGGGCAATCAGCCCCAGCATTTT. Translated: CASSTGGTGNQPQHF. The chain carries TRBV5-4 and TRBJ1-5, with 8 bases that match TRBD1. Germline V gives CDR1 SGHNT, CDR2 YYREEE (reference sequence). V was pared by 4 bases and J by 2 bases, with 5 bases of the junction left unmatched. The CDR3 runs to 15 residues.

The chain has TRBV19 and TRBJ2-1; TRBD2 matches 8 bases. Germline V lookup: CDR1 LNHDA, CDR2 SQIVND (reference sequence). The CDR3 contains 18 residues. V lost 6 bases and J lost 1; bases outside the gene matches: 14. This CDR3 reads CASSRYGSGILSYNEQFF. CDR3 bases: TGTGCCAGTAGCCGGTACGGTAGCGGGATCCTGTCCTACAATGAGCAGTTCTTC.

This sequence joins TRBV12-5 and TRBJ2-2; TRBD2 is a possible D gene (6 bases). This CDR3 has 14 residues. Looked up from germline, CDR1 is LGHNT and CDR2 is FRNRAP. The germline V and J ends were trimmed by 8 bases and 0 bases, with 10 bases remaining between them. CDR3 in DNA: TGTGCTAGTCGGGGGTCGTCGAACACCGGGGAGCTGTTTTTT. As protein: CASRGSSNTGELFF.